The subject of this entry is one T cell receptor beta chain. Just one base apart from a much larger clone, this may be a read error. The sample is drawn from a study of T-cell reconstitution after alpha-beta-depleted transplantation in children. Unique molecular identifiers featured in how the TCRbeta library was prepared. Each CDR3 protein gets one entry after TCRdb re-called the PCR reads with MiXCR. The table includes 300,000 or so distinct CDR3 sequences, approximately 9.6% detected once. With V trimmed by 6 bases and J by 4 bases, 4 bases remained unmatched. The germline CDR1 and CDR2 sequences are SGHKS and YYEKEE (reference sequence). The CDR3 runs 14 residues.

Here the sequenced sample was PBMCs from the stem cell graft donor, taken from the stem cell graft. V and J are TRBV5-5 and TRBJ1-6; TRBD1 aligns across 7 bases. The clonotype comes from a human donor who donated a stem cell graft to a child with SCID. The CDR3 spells CASIMGQYNSPLHF. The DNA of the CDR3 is TGTGCCAGCATCATGGGACAGTATAATTCACCCCTCCACTTT.